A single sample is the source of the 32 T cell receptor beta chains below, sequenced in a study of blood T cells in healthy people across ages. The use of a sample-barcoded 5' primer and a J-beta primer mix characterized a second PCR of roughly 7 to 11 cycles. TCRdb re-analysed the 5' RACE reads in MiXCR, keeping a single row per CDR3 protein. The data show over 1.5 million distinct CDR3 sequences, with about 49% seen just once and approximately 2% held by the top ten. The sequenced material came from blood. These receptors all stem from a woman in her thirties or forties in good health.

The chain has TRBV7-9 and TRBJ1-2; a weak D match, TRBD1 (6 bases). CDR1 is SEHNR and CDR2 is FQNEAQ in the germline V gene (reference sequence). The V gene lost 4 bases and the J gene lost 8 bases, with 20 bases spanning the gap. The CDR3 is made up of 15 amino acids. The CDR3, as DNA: TGTGCCAGCAGCTCACCTGGGGGCGGCACGGAGGGCTACACCTTC. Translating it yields CASSSPGGGTEGYTF.

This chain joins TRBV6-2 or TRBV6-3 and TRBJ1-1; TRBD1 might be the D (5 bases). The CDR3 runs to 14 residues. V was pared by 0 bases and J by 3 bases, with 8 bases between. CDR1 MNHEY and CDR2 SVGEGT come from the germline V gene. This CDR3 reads CASSYSGTYTEAFF. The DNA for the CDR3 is TGTGCCAGCAGTTACTCCGGGACCTACACTGAAGCTTTCTTT.

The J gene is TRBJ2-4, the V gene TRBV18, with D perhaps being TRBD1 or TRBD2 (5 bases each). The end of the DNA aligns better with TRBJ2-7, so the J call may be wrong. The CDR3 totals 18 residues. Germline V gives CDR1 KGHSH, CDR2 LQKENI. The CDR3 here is CASSPLRAAPGTGYEQYF. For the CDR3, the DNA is TGTGCCAGCTCACCACTTCGCGCCGCCCCCGGGACGGGGTACGAGCAGTACTTC.

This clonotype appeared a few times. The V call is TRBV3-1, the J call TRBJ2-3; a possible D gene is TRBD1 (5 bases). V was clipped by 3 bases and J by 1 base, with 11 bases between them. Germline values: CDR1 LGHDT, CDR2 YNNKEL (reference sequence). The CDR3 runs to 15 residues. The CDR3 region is CASSHSPGRTDTQYF. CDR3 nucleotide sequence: TGTGCCAGCAGCCACTCACCAGGGCGCACAGATACGCAGTATTTT.

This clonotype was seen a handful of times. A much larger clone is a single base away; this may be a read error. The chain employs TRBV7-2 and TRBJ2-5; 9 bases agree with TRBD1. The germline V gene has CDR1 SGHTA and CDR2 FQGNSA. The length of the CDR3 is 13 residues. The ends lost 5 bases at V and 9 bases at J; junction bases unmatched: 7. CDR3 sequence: CASSRDRAESQYF. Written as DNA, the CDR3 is TGTGCCAGCAGCCGGGACAGGGCCGAGTCCCAGTACTTC.

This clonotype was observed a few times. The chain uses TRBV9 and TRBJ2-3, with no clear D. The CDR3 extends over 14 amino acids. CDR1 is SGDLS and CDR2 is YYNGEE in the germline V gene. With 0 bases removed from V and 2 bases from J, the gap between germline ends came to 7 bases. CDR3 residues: CASSVAPDTDTQYF. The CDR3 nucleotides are TGTGCCAGCAGCGTAGCCCCTGACACAGATACGCAGTATTTT. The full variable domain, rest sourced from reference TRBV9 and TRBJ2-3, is DSGVTQTPKHLITATGQRVTLRCSPRSGDLSVYWYQQSLDQGLQFLIQYYNGEERAKGNILERFSAQQFPDLHSELNLSSLELGDSALYFCASSVAPDTDTQYFGPGTRLTVL.

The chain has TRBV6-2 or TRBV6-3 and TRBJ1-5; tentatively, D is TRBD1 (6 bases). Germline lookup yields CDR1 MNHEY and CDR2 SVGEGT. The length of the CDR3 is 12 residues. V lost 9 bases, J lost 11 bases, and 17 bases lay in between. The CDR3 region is CASSSGVVAQHF. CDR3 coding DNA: TGTGCCAGTAGCTCAGGGGTAGTTGCCCAGCATTTT.

The CDR3 region is CASSSQGAPGEAFF. The DNA for the CDR3 is TGTGCCAGCTCATCCCAGGGGGCGCCGGGTGAAGCTTTCTTT. The chain links TRBV18 to TRBJ1-1; 8 bases agree with TRBD1. Trimming took 5 bases from V and 7 from J; bases not matched to a gene: 9. The germline V gene encodes CDR1 KGHSH and CDR2 LQKENI. There are 14 residues in the CDR3.

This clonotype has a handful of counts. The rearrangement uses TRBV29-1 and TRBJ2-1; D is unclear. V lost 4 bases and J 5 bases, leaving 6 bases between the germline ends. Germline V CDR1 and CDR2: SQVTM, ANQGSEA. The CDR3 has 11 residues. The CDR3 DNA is TGCAGCGTTGCCCAAGACAATGAGCAGTTCTTC. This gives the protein CSVAQDNEQFF.

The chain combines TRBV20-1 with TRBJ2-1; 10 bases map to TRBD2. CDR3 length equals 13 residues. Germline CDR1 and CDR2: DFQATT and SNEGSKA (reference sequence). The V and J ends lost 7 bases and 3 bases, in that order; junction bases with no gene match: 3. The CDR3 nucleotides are TGCAGTGACCTAGCGGGGGACTACAATGAGCAGTTCTTC. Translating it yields CSDLAGDYNEQFF.

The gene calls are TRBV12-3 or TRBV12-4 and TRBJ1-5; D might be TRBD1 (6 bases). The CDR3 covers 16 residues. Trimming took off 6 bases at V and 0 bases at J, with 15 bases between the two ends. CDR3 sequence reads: CASSSGTPLSNQPQHF. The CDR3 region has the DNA TGTGCCAGCAGCTCCGGGACACCCCTTAGCAATCAGCCCCAGCATTTT.

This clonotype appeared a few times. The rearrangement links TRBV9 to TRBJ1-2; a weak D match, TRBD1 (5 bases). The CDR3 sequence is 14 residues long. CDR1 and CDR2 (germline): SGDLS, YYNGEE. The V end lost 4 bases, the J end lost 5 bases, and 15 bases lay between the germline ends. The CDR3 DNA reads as TGTGCCAGCAGCTCAGTAAGCAGGGCTTATGGCTACACCTTC. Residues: CASSSVSRAYGYTF.

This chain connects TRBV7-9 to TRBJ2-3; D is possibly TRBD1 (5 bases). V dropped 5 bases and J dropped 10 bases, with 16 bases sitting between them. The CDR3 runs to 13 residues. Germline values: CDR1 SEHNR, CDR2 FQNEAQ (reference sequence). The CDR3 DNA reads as TGTGCCAGCAGCCCGGCAGGTGGGGCGTCGCAGTATTTT. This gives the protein CASSPAGGASQYF.

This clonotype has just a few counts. The CDR3 reads CSARVGEGGYGYTF. Written as DNA, the CDR3 is TGCAGTGCTAGAGTGGGCGAGGGGGGCTATGGCTACACCTTC. This chain links TRBV20-1 with TRBJ1-2; D may be TRBD1 (6 bases). In germline, CDR1 is DFQATT, CDR2 SNEGSKA (reference sequence). The V end was cut by 1 base, the J end by 4 bases, with 13 bases between. This CDR3 is built from 14 residues.

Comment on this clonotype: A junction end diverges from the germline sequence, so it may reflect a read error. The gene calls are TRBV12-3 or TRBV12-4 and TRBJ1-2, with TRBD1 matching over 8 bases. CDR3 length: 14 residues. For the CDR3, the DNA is TGTGTCAGCAATCAGGGGGCCCTTGGCTATGGCTACACCTTC. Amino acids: CVSNQGALGYGYTF.

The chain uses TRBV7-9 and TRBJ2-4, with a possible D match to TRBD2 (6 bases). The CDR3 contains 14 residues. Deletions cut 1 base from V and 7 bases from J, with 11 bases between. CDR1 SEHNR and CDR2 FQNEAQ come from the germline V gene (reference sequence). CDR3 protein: CASSLGLGRNIQYF. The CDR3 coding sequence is TGTGCCAGCAGCTTAGGATTAGGGAGGAACATTCAGTACTTC.

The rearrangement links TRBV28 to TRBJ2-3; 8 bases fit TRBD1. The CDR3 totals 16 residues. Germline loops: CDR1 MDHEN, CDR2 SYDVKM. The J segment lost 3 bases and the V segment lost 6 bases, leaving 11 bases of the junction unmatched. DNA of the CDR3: TGTGCCAGCAGCACCAAAGACAGGGGTTCAACAGATACGCAGTATTTT. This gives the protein CASSTKDRGSTDTQYF.

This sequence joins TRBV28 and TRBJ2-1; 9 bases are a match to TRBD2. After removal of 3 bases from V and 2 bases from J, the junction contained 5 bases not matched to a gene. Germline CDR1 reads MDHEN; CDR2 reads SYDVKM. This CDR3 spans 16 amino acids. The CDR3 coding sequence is TGTGCCAGCAGTTTCGGTAGCGGGGGTCCCTACAATGAGCAGTTCTTC. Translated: CASSFGSGGPYNEQFF.

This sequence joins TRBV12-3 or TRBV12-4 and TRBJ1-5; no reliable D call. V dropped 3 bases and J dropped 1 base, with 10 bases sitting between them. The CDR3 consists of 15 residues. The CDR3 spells CASSFEGGSNQPQHF. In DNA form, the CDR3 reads TGTGCCAGCAGTTTTGAGGGCGGGAGCAATCAGCCCCAGCATTTT.

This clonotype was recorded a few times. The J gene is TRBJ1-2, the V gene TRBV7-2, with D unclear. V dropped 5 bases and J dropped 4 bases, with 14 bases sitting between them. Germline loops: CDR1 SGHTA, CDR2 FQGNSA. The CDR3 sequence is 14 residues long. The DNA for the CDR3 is TGTGCCAGCAGCCTCGGGCCTCCCAGCTATGGCTACACCTTC. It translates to CASSLGPPSYGYTF.

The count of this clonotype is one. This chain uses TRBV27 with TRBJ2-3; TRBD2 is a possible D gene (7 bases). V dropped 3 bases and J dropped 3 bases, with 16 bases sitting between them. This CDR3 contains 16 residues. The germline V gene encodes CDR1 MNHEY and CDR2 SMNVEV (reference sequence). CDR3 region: CASSFGEGGRTDTQYF. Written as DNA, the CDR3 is TGTGCCAGCAGTTTCGGGGAGGGGGGACGGACAGATACGCAGTATTTT.

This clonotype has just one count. CDR3 bases: TGTGCCAGCAGCCCCACCCTCGACGGAAGCTCCTACAATGAGCAGTTCTTC. Its translation: CASSPTLDGSSYNEQFF. This chain links TRBV3-1 with TRBJ2-1, with no clear D. The germline CDR1 and CDR2 sequences are LGHDT and YNNKEL (reference sequence). This CDR3 is built from 17 residues. With 4 bases removed from V and 0 bases from J, the gap between germline ends came to 16 bases.

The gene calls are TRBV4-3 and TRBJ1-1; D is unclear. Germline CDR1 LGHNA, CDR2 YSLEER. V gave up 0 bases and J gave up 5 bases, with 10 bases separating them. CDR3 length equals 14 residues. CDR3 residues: CASSQDNRRTEAFF. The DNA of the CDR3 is TGCGCCAGCAGCCAAGATAATAGGAGAACTGAAGCTTTCTTT.

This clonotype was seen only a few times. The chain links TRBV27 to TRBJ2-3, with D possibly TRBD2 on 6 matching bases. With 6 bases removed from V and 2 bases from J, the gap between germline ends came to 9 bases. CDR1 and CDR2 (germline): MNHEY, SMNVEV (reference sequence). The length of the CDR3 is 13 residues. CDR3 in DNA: TGTGCCAGCAGGACTAGTGACACAGATACGCAGTATTTT. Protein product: CASRTSDTDTQYF.

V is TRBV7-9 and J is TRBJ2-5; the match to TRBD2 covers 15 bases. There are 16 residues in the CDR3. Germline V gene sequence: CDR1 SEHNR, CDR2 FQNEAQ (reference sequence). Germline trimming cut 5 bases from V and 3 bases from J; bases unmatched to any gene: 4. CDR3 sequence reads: CASSVGLAGGEETQYF. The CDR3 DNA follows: TGTGCCAGCAGCGTGGGACTAGCGGGGGGTGAAGAGACCCAGTACTTC. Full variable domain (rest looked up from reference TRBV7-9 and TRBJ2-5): DTGVSQNPRHKITKRGQNVTFRCDPISEHNRLYWYRQTLGQGPEFLTYFQNEAQLEKSRLLSDRFSAERPKGSFSTLEIQRTEQGDSAMYLCASSVGLAGGEETQYFGPGTRLLVL.

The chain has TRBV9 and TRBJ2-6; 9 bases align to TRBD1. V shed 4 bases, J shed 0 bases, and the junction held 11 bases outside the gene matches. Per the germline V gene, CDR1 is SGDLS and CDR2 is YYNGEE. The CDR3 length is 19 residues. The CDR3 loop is CASSSRTGVIPSGANVLTF. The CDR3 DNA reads TGTGCCAGCAGCTCCCGGACAGGGGTTATCCCCTCTGGGGCCAACGTCCTGACTTTC.

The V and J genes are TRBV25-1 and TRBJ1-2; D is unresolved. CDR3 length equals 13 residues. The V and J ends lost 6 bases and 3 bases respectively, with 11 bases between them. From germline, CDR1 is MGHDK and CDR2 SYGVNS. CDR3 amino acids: CASRKKGDYGYTF. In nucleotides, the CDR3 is TGTGCCAGCAGGAAGAAGGGTGACTATGGCTACACCTTC.

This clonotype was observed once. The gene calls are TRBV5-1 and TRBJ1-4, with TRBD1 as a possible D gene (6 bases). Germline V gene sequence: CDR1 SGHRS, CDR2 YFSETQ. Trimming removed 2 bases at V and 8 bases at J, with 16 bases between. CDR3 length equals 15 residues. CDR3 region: CASSLQGGEIEKLFF. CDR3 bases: TGCGCCAGCAGCTTACAAGGGGGGGAGATCGAAAAACTGTTTTTT.

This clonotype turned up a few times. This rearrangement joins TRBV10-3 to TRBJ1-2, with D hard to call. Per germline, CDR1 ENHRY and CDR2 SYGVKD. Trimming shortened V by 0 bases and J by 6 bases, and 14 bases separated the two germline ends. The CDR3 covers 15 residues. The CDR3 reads CAISESLAGWDGYTF. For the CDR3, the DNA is TGTGCCATCAGTGAGTCCCTCGCAGGTTGGGATGGCTACACCTTC.

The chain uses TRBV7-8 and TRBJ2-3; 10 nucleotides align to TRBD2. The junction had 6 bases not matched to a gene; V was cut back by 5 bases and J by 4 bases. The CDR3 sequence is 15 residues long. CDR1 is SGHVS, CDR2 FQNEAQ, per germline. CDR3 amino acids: CASSPLAGIADTQYF. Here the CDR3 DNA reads TGTGCCAGCAGCCCACTAGCGGGGATCGCAGATACGCAGTATTTT.

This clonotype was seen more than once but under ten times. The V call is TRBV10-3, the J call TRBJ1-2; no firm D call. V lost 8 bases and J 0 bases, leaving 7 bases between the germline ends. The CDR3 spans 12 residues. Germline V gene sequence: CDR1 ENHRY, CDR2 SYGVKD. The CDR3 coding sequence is TGTGCCATCGCAGCCACTAACTATGGCTACACCTTC. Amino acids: CAIAATNYGYTF.

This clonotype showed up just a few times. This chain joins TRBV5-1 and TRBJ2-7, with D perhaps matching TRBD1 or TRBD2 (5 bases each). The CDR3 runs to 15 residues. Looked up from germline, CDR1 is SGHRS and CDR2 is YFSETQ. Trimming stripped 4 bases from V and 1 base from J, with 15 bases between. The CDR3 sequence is CASSRSWDPSYEQYF. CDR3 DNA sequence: TGCGCCAGCAGCCGAAGTTGGGACCCATCCTACGAGCAGTACTTC.